This TCR beta chain was profiled in a study of CXCR3-negative and CXCR3-positive naive CD8 T cells. The study, taken as a whole, reports: More hydrophobic TRB CDR3s were found in CXCR3-positive naive cells than in CXCR3-negative naive cells. Memory cells differed in TRBV-TRBJ usage, but naive CXCR3-negative and CXCR3-positive cells had similar usage. The authors found comparable surface CD5 between naive subsets and inferred TCR strength from TRB CDR3 properties.

As to this clonotype: Its antigen is not identified.

cDNA libraries for TRB were generated by 5' RACE incorporating UMI labels. TCRdb reprocessed the 5' RACE reads, keeping one entry per CDR3 protein, no DNA. The repertoire shows under 150,000 distinct CDR3 sequences; the top ten hold over 0.35%. Each CD8+ T cell subset was sorted in triplicate, 330,000 or so cells each. Naive CD8+ T cells displayed a CD45RO-CCR7+CD27+CD95- phenotype. This CDR3 has 15 residues. Germline CDR1 and CDR2: SGDLS and YYNGEE. Material for sequencing was naive CXCR3+ CD8+ T cells from blood. Described subset: CD45RO-CCR7+CD27+CD95- naive CD8+ T cells expressing CXCR3 (TNR3+). The genes are TRBV9 and TRBJ2-7. The TCR was taken from a human donor in good health. Some clones in this sample may be carry-over from other donors' samples. The CDR3 sequence: CASSVGYAISYEQYF.